A selection of T cell receptor beta chains follows, all from one sample in a study of technical replicates of blood from a handful of donors. This table comes from immunoSEQ multiplex PCR, and its TCRdb copy is limited to in-frame clones, with some not included. The table shows about 75,000 clones, with 91% occurring only once. Sequencing input: T cells isolated from PBMCs. These receptors originate from a human donor in good health. Some clones in this sample may be carry-over from other donors' samples. Both conserved end residues are part of each CDR3. The order of the fields is clone size, CDR3 length, D gene, V gene, J gene, CDR3 DNA, CDR3 protein. D genes are given only for firm matches. Size tells how often a clone was seen (once, few, many) or the class of an expanded clone, and some rows leave it out.

-	17	-	TRBV7-9	TRBJ1-3	TGTGCCAGCAGCGGTAGGACAGCCAAGAGCTCTGGAAACACCATATATTTT	CASSGRTAKSSGNTIYF
few	18	-	TRBV18	TRBJ2-3	TGTGCCAGCTCACCTTCCAGACCGGACAGTTTGTGGGGCGATACGCAGTATTTT	CASSPSRPDSLWGDTQYF
-	14	TRBD1	TRBV19	TRBJ2-1	TGTGCCAGTAACGACAGGGGAGCCTACAATGAGCAGTTCTTC	CASNDRGAYNEQFF
-	16	TRBD2	TRBV5-1	TRBJ2-3	TGCGCCAGCAGCTTACCTAGCGGGGGGTTCACAGATACGCAGTATTTT	CASSLPSGGFTDTQYF
-	12	-	TRBV18	TRBJ2-7	TGTGCCAGCTCACCGAGGTCCGACGAGCAGTACTTC	CASSPRSDEQYF
-	13	-	TRBV10-1	TRBJ2-1	TGCGCCAGCAGTGAGTCGCTGACAAATGAGCAGTTCTTC	CASSESLTNEQFF
-	14	TRBD1	TRBV14	TRBJ2-7	TGTGCCAGCAGCCCGCCCGCAGGGGGCTACGAGCAGTACTTC	CASSPPAGGYEQYF
-	11	-	TRBV6-1	TRBJ2-5	TGTGCCAGCAGTTCCGAGGAGACCCAGTACTTC	CASSSEETQYF
-	16	-	TRBV28	TRBJ2-2	TGTGCCAGCAGTACCTCCGGGACTGCGAACACCGGGGAGCTGTTTTTT	CASSTSGTANTGELFF
-	12	-	TRBV28	TRBJ2-7	TGTGCCAGCAGTTCCCCAGGCCACGAGCAGTACTTC	CASSSPGHEQYF
-	18	-	TRBV12-1	TRBJ2-1	TGTGCCAGCAGCTTTGGGATCCCTCTCGGGAACCCCTACAATGAGCAGTTCTTC	CASSFGIPLGNPYNEQFF
-	15	-	TRBV18	TRBJ1-1	TGTGCCAGCTCATCCAGCAGCGGGGTTGGAACTGAAGCTTTCTTT	CASSSSSGVGTEAFF
-	16	TRBD2	TRBV28	TRBJ2-1	TGTGCCAGCAGAGCTGGTCTGCGGGGGGAGTACAATGAGCAGTTCTTC	CASRAGLRGEYNEQFF
-	17	-	TRBV11-2	TRBJ1-1	TGTGCCAGCAGCTTAAAGGGGGTGGAGGAAAGGTACACTGAAGCTTTCTTT	CASSLKGVEERYTEAFF
-	14	-	TRBV27	TRBJ1-1	TGTGCCAGCAGTTTTAGTCCGATTAACACTGAAGCTTTCTTT	CASSFSPINTEAFF
-	16	TRBD2	TRBV5-6	TRBJ2-3	TGTGCCAGCGACGGACTAGCGGGGATCGAATCAGATACGCAGTATTTT	CASDGLAGIESDTQYF
-	15	TRBD1	TRBV2	TRBJ1-5	TGTGCCAGCAGTTCCGGACAGGGACCGAATCAGCCCCAGCATTTT	CASSSGQGPNQPQHF
-	15	TRBD2	TRBV9	TRBJ2-3	TGTGCCAGCAGCGCTGGGACTAGCGGGACATATACGCAGTATTTT	CASSAGTSGTYTQYF
-	14	-	TRBV10-2	TRBJ2-5	TGCGCCAGCGGAGGGGTCGTTTTATCAGAGACCCAGTACTTC	CASGGVVLSETQYF
-	17	-	TRBV15	TRBJ2-5	TGTGCCACGCGAAAAGGGGCAGGGGGGACCACCCAAGAGACCCAGTACTTC	CATRKGAGGTTQETQYF
-	14	TRBD1	TRBV27	TRBJ1-2	TGTGCCAGCAGTTTAGGGGGACAGCTCTATGGCTACACCTTC	CASSLGGQLYGYTF
-	16	-	TRBV11-3	TRBJ2-3	TGTGCCAGCAGTCGGCTCCGCAGGGCGCTCACAGATACGCAGTATTTT	CASSRLRRALTDTQYF
-	12	TRBD1	TRBV7-9	TRBJ1-1	TGTGCCAGCAGCTCCAACAGGGGGGAAGCTTTCTTT	CASSSNRGEAFF
-	15	-	TRBV9	TRBJ2-1	TGTGCCAGCAGCGTAGAGGCGGGCTCCTACAATGAGCAGTTCTTC	CASSVEAGSYNEQFF
-	17	TRBD1	TRBV11-1	TRBJ2-7	TGTGCCAGCAGCTTCAACAGGGGAATCTCTTTCTCCTACGAGCAGTACTTC	CASSFNRGISFSYEQYF
-	14	-	TRBV19	TRBJ2-7	TGTGCCAGTAACGGGGGGCGAAGCTCCTACGAGCAGTACTTC	CASNGGRSSYEQYF
-	15	TRBD2	TRBV5-4	TRBJ2-1	TGTGCCAGCACGGCGGGGGGCTACTCCTACAATGAGCAGTTCTTC	CASTAGGYSYNEQFF